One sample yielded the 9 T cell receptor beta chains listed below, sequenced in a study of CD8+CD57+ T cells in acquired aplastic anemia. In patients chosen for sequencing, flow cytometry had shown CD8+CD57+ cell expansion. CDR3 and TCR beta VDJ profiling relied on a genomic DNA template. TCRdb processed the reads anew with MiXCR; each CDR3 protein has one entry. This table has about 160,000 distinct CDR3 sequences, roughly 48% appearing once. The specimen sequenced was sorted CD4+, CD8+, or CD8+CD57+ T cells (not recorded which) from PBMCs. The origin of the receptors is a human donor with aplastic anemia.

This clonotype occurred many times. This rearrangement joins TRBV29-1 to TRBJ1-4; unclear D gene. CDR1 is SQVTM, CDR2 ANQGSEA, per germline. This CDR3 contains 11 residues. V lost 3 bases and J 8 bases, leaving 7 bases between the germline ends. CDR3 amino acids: CSVEFGEKLFF. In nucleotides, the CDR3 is TGCAGCGTTGAGTTTGGCGAAAAACTGTTTTTT.

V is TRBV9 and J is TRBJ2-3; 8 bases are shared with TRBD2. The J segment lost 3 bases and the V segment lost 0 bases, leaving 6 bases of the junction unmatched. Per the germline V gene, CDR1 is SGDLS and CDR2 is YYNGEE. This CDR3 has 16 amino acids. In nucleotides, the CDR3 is TGTGCCAGCAGCGTAGCGCAAGCGGGAGTGACAGATACGCAGTATTTT. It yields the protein CASSVAQAGVTDTQYF.

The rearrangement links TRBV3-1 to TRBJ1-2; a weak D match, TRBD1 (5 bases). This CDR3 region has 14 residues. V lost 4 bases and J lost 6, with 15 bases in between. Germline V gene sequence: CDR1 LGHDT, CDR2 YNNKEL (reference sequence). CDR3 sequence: CASSLGGRADGYTF. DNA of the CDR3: TGTGCCAGCAGCCTCGGCGGCAGGGCGGATGGCTACACCTTC.

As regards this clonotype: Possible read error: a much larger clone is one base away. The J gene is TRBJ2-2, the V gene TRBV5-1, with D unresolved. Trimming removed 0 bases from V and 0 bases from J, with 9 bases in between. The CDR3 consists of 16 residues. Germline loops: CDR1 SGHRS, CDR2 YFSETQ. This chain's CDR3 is CASSLAPDANTGELFF. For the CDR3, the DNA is TGCGCCAGCAGCTTGGCCCCAGATGCGAACACCGGGGAGCTGTTTTTT.

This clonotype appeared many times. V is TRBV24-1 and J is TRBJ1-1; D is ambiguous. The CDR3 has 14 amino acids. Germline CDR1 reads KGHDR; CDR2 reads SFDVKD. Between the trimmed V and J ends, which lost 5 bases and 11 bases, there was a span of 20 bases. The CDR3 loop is CATSASKEAGVAFF. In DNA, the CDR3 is TGTGCCACCAGTGCCTCGAAGGAGGCCGGAGTGGCTTTCTTT.

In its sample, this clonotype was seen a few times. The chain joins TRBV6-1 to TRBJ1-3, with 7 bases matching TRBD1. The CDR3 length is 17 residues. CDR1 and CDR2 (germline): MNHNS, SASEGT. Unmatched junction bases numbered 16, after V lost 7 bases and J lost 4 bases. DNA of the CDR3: TGTGCCAGCACCGCGGGGGCAGGGGGTGTTAGCGGAAACACCATATATTTT. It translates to CASTAGAGGVSGNTIYF.

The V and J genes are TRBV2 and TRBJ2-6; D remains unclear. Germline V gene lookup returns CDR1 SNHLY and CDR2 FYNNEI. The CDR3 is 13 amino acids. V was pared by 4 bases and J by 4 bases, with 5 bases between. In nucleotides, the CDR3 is TGTGCCAGCAGTGCCGCCGGGGCCAACGTCCTGACTTTC. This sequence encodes CASSAAGANVLTF.

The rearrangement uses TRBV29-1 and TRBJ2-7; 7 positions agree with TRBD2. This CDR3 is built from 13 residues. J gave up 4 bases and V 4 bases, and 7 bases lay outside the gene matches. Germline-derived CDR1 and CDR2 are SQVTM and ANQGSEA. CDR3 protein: CSVGVFGGYEQYF. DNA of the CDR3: TGCAGCGTTGGGGTCTTCGGGGGGTACGAGCAGTACTTC.

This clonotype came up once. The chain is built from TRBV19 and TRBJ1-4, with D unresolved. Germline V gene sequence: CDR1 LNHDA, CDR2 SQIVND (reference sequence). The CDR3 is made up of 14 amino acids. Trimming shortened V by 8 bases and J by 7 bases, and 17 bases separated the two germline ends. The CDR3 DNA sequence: TGTGCCAGTGGGGTCGAGGGAGGTAGTGAAAAACTGTTTTTT. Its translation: CASGVEGGSEKLFF. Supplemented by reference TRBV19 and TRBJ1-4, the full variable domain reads DGGITQSPKYLFRKEGQNVTLSCEQNLNHDAMYWYRQDPGQGLRLIYYSQIVNDFQKGDIAEGYSVSREKKESFPLTVTSAQKNPTAFYLCASGVEGGSEKLFFGSGTQLSVL.